One and the same sample provided the 24 T cell receptor beta chains below, sequenced in a study of human T cells and chemical hapten exposure. TCRdb analysed the RACE reads with MiXCR anew, one entry per CDR3 protein. The table includes about 290,000 distinct CDR3 sequences, around 7.3% detected once. Time point reported: pre-sensitization, week 0. Indicated treatment: therapeutic diphenylcyclopropenone sensitization with weekly scalp DPC. The sequencing used whole blood, collected in connection with sensitization to the hapten diphenylcyclopropenone (DPC). The receptors were sampled from a man aged 18 to 29 with alopecia areata. Some clones in this sample may be carry-over from other donors' samples.

This clonotype was recorded only once. The chain recombines TRBV10-3 with TRBJ2-1; tentative D call: TRBD1 (5 bases). The V end was cut by 10 bases, the J end by 4 bases, with 20 bases between. CDR1 and CDR2 from the germline V gene are ENHRY and SYGVKD. The CDR3 totals 15 residues. As DNA, the CDR3 is TGTGCCACAACCCCGGACCTAGGACAATACAATGAGCAGTTCTTC. This gives the protein CATTPDLGQYNEQFF.

This clonotype was seen a few times. V usage is TRBV20-1 and J usage is TRBJ2-1; perhaps TRBD2 as D (5 bases). Germline V lookup: CDR1 DFQATT, CDR2 SNEGSKA (reference sequence). This CDR3 is built from 14 residues. Trimming took 0 bases from V and 5 from J, leaving 11 bases between them. The CDR3 DNA reads TGCAGTGCTAGAGATACTAGAGCCGACAATGAGCAGTTCTTC. Protein product: CSARDTRADNEQFF.

The chain couples TRBV4-1 to TRBJ2-5; no definite D call. CDR1 is MGHRA, CDR2 YSYEKL, per germline. The ends were cut back, 1 base at V and 5 bases at J, with 8 bases in the middle. The CDR3 covers 13 residues. CDR3 loop: CASSQGPLETQYF. The CDR3 region has the DNA TGCGCCAGCAGCCAAGGACCTCTGGAGACCCAGTACTTC.

V is TRBV6-5 and J is TRBJ2-6; either TRBD1 or TRBD2 may supply D (5 bases each). Germline V gene sequence: CDR1 MNHEY, CDR2 SVGAGI. The CDR3 extends over 15 amino acids. The ends were cut back, 5 bases at V and 2 bases at J, with 10 bases in the middle. CDR3 sequence (DNA): TGTGCCAGCAGTACGGGGCAGCCTGGGGCCAACGTCCTGACTTTC. Its protein is CASSTGQPGANVLTF.

The table lists this clonotype with a few counts. The gene calls are TRBV6-2 or TRBV6-3 and TRBJ1-1, with a weak D call TRBD1 (5 bases). The germline CDR1 and CDR2 sequences are MNHEY and SVGEGT. Trimming cost V 6 bases and J 5 bases, with 10 bases left between them. This CDR3 has 12 residues. CDR3 region: CASRKRGTEAFF. The DNA of the CDR3 is TGTGCCAGCAGGAAGCGGGGGACTGAAGCTTTCTTT.

This clonotype was seen ten or more times. The chain recombines TRBV7-2 with TRBJ1-5; no firm D call. The germline gives CDR1 SGHTA, CDR2 FQGNSA. This CDR3 is 15 amino acids long. Deletions cut 1 base from V and 8 bases from J, with 15 bases between. DNA for the CDR3: TGTGCCAGCAGCTTAGGCCCCGGAACCTACAAGCCCCAGCATTTT. It translates to CASSLGPGTYKPQHF. Supplemented by reference TRBV7-2 and TRBJ1-5, the full variable domain reads GAGVSQSPSNKVTEKGKDVELRCDPISGHTALYWYRQSLGQGLEFLIYFQGNSAPDKSGLPSDRFSAERTGGSVSTLTIQRTQQEDSAVYLCASSLGPGTYKPQHFGDGTRLSIL.

This clonotype has ten or more counts. The CDR3 protein is CASSRTGDNEQFF. The CDR3 DNA follows: TGTGCCAGCAGTCGGACAGGGGACAATGAGCAGTTCTTC. The chain is built from TRBV5-5 and TRBJ2-1; 9 positions agree with TRBD1. Germline V gene data show CDR1 as SGHKS and CDR2 as YYEKEE (reference sequence). The V gene end was trimmed by 5 bases and the J gene end by 5 bases; junction bases not matched to a gene: 2. The CDR3 has 13 amino acids.

This clonotype appeared a few times. The CDR3 loop reads CASSSEASQETQYF. CDR3 nucleotides: TGTGCCAGCAGTTCGGAGGCCAGCCAAGAGACCCAGTACTTC. V usage is TRBV28 and J usage is TRBJ2-5; a weak D match, TRBD2 (5 bases). The CDR3 sequence is 14 residues long. V shed 4 bases and J shed 1 base, with 10 bases lying between them. The germline V gene has CDR1 MDHEN and CDR2 SYDVKM. Drawing the rest from reference TRBV28 and TRBJ2-5, the complete variable domain is DVKVTQSSRYLVKRTGEKVFLECVQDMDHENMFWYRQDPGLGLRLIYFSYDVKMKEKGDIPEGYSVSREKKERFSLILESASTNQTSMYLCASSSEASQETQYFGPGTRLLVL.

This clonotype was seen more than once but under ten times. The rearrangement links TRBV5-1 to TRBJ1-5; tentatively, D is TRBD1 (6 bases). Germline V lookup: CDR1 SGHRS, CDR2 YFSETQ. CDR3 length equals 15 residues. Trimming cost V 0 bases and J 0 bases, with 7 bases left between them. The CDR3 reads CASSLEGDSNQPQHF. The CDR3 nucleotides are TGCGCCAGCAGCTTGGAGGGGGATAGCAATCAGCCCCAGCATTTT. The full variable domain, its missing parts supplied by reference TRBV5-1 and TRBJ1-5, is KAGVTQTPRYLIKTRGQQVTLSCSPISGHRSVSWYQQTPGQGLQFLFEYFSETQRNKGNFPGRFSGRQFSNSRSEMNVSTLELGDSALYLCASSLEGDSNQPQHFGDGTRLSIL.

J is TRBJ1-4 and V is TRBV10-3, with 7 bases aligning to TRBD1. The CDR3 consists of 15 residues. The V gene's germline CDR1 is ENHRY and CDR2 SYGVKD. The junction had 6 bases not matched to a gene; V was cut back by 0 bases and J by 8 bases. CDR3 region: CAISESTGAREKLFF. The CDR3 DNA follows: TGTGCCATCAGTGAGTCTACAGGGGCGCGAGAAAAACTGTTTTTT.

The rearrangement joins TRBV2 to TRBJ1-4, with unresolved D. This CDR3 comprises 15 residues. The V gene lost 7 bases and the J gene lost 10 bases, with 22 bases spanning the gap. Germline CDR1 is SNHLY and CDR2 is FYNNEI. The CDR3 protein is CASTATAARKGKLFF. The CDR3 region has the DNA TGTGCCAGCACCGCCACGGCCGCCAGGAAAGGAAAACTGTTTTTT. Filled out from reference TRBV2 and TRBJ1-4, the complete variable domain reads EPEVTQTPSHQVTQMGQEVILRCVPISNHLYFYWYRQILGQKVEFLVSFYNNEISEKSEIFDDQFSVERPDGSNFTLKIRSTKLEDSAMYFCASTATAARKGKLFFGSGTQLSVL.

This clonotype was counted between two and nine times. The V gene is TRBV15, the J gene TRBJ2-1; tentatively, D is TRBD1 or TRBD2 (6 bases each). Germline V lookup: CDR1 LNHNV, CDR2 YYDKDF (reference sequence). This CDR3 is built from 15 residues. V lost 4 bases to trimming and J lost 5 bases, with 15 bases between them. The CDR3 DNA reads as TGTGCCACCAGCACGGCGGGGCCAGGGGACAATGAGCAGTTCTTC. This gives the protein CATSTAGPGDNEQFF.

This clonotype occurred many times. The rearrangement links TRBV4-1 to TRBJ1-5; no definite D call. V lost 2 bases, J lost 2 bases, and 10 bases lay in between. The germline gives CDR1 MGHRA, CDR2 YSYEKL. The CDR3 is 15 amino acids. CDR3 amino acids: CASSQPGTRNQPQHF. The DNA for the CDR3 is TGCGCCAGCAGCCAACCGGGAACTCGCAATCAGCCCCAGCATTTT.

This clonotype was seen a few times. This sequence joins TRBV3-1 and TRBJ2-2; no clear D gene. Germline CDR1 reads LGHDT; CDR2 reads YNNKEL (reference sequence). The CDR3 runs to 13 residues. Trimming took off 1 base at V and 6 bases at J, with 6 bases between the two ends. As DNA, the CDR3 is TGTGCCAGCAGCCAAGCGGTCCCCGGGGAGCTGTTTTTT. Its protein is CASSQAVPGELFF. The complete variable domain, with remaining parts taken from reference TRBV3-1 and TRBJ2-2, reads DTAVSQTPKYLVTQMGNDKSIKCEQNLGHDTMYWYKQDSKKFLKIMFSYNNKELIINETVPNRFSPKSPDKAHLNLHINSLELGDSAVYFCASSQAVPGELFFGEGSRLTVL.

This clonotype was seen only a few times. The chain has TRBV27 and TRBJ2-5; tentatively, D is TRBD2 (6 bases). The V gene's germline CDR1 is MNHEY and CDR2 SMNVEV (reference sequence). The V gene lost 6 bases and the J gene lost 7 bases, with 21 bases spanning the gap. CDR3 length: 15 amino acids. This CDR3 is CASSPSAVRAGTQYF. In DNA form, the CDR3 reads TGTGCCAGCAGCCCTTCGGCTGTCAGAGCGGGGACCCAGTACTTC.

This clonotype was detected many times. The rearrangement links TRBV7-2 to TRBJ2-3, with 7 positions matching TRBD2. With 4 bases clipped from V and 2 bases from J, the junction kept 3 bases outside the gene matches. CDR3 length: 14 residues. Germline V gene sequence: CDR1 SGHTA, CDR2 FQGNSA. The CDR3 coding sequence is TGTGCCAGCAGCTCAGGACTAGTCACAGATACGCAGTATTTT. It encodes CASSSGLVTDTQYF.

The rearrangement uses TRBV4-2 and TRBJ2-1; the match to TRBD2 covers 15 bases. The CDR3 covers 16 residues. From germline, CDR1 is LGHNA and CDR2 YNFKEQ. V dropped 1 base and J dropped 8; count of bases not matched to a gene: 3. The CDR3, as DNA: TGTGCCAGCAGCCAAGGGACTAGCGGGGGGGTCTATGAGCAGTTCTTC. Encoded protein: CASSQGTSGGVYEQFF.

The chain couples TRBV5-1 to TRBJ1-1; the D gene is possibly TRBD1 (5 bases). The CDR3 has 15 residues. With 4 bases removed from V and 3 bases from J, the gap between germline ends came to 16 bases. CDR1 and CDR2 (germline): SGHRS, YFSETQ. CDR3 DNA sequence: TGCGCCAGCAGCCACGAGGGGTTCGGGGACACTGAAGCTTTCTTT. The encoded protein is CASSHEGFGDTEAFF.

The table lists this clonotype with a few counts. The rearrangement joins TRBV6-5 to TRBJ2-1, with D perhaps TRBD2 (6 bases). V was pared by 5 bases and J by 4 bases, with 15 bases between. Germline V gene sequence: CDR1 MNHEY, CDR2 SVGAGI. The CDR3 has 15 residues. DNA of the CDR3: TGTGCCAGCAGTGTAAGGGATGGAGGGTACAATGAGCAGTTCTTC. Amino acids: CASSVRDGGYNEQFF.

CDR3 nucleotide sequence: TGTGCCAGCAGCTTCGGGACCGGGTACGAGCAGTACTTC. Amino acids: CASSFGTGYEQYF. The gene calls are TRBV3-1 and TRBJ2-7; tentatively, D is TRBD1 or TRBD2 (5 bases each). Germline CDR1 is LGHDT and CDR2 is YNNKEL (reference sequence). Trimming left V 5 bases short and J 4 bases short, with 12 bases between. The CDR3 has 13 residues.

The rearrangement links TRBV24-1 to TRBJ2-3; the D gene is possibly TRBD1 (6 bases). The germline V and J ends were trimmed by 4 bases and 0 bases, with 13 bases remaining between them. CDR1 KGHDR and CDR2 SFDVKD come from the germline V gene. The CDR3 extends over 16 amino acids. The CDR3, as DNA: TGTGCCACCAGTGACCGCAGGACAGCGAGCACAGATACGCAGTATTTT. This codes for CATSDRRTASTDTQYF.

V usage is TRBV6-1 and J usage is TRBJ2-7; 9 bases agree with TRBD1. The V segment lost 1 base and the J segment 11 bases; nucleotides outside the gene matches: 6. Germline V gene lookup returns CDR1 MNHNS and CDR2 SASEGT. This CDR3 spans 13 amino acids. CDR3 residues: CASSEEWTGEEYV. The CDR3 coding sequence is TGTGCCAGCAGTGAAGAGTGGACAGGGGAAGAGTACGTC.

The rearrangement joins TRBV6-1 to TRBJ1-4; D is uncertain. Germline values: CDR1 MNHNS, CDR2 SASEGT. The CDR3 has 12 residues. V was clipped by 3 bases and J by 12 bases, with 11 bases between them. In DNA, the CDR3 is TGTGCCAGCAGTGAGGAGTTATGGCAACTGTTTTTT. Amino acids: CASSEELWQLFF.

With respect to this clonotype: One end of the junction is discordant with germline, which a read error may explain. V and J are TRBV12-5 and TRBJ2-3; 8 nucleotides line up with TRBD2. This CDR3 region has 13 residues. From germline, CDR1 is LGHNT and CDR2 FRNRAP. The chain's CDR3 is CVSGLAGTDTQYF. CDR3 in DNA: TGTGTTAGTGGCCTAGCGGGTACAGATACGCAGTATTTT.